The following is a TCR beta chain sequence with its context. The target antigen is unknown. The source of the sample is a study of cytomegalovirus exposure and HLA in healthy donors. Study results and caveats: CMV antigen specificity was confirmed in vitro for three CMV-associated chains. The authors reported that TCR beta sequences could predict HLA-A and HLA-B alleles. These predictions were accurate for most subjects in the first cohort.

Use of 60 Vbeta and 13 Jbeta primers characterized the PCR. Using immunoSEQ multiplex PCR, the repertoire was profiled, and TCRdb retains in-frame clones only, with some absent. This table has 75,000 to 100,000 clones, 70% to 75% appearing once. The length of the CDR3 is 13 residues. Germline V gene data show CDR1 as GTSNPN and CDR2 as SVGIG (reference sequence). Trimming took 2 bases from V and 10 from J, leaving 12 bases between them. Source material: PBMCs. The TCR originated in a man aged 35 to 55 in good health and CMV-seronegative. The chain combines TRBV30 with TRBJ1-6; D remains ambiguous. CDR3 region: CAWSIYVRSPLHF. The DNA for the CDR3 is TGTGCCTGGAGTATATACGTGAGATCACCCCTCCACTTT.